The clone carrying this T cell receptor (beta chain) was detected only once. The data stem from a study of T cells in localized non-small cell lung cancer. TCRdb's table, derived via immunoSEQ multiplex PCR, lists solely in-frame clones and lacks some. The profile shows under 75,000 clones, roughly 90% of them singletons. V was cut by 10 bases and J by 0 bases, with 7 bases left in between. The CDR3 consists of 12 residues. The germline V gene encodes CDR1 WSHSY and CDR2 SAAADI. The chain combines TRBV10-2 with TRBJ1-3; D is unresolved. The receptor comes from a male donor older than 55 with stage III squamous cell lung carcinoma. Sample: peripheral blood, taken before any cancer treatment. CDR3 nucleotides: TGCGCCACCTCCCACTCTGGAAACACCATATATTTT. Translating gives CATSHSGNTIYF.